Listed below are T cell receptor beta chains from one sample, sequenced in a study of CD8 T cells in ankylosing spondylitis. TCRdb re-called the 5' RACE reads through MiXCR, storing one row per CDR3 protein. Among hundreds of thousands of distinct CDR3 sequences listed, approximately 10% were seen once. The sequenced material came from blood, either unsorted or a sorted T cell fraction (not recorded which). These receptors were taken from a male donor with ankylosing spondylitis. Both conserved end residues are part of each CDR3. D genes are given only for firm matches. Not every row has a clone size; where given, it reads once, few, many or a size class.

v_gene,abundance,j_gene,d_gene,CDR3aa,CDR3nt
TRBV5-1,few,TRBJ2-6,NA,CASSLTGNGANVLTF,TGCGCCAGCAGCTTGACAGGGAATGGGGCCAACGTCCTGACTTTC
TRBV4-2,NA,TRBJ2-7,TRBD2,CASSQDFTSGSYEQYF,TGTGCCAGCAGCCAAGATTTTACTAGCGGCTCCTACGAGCAGTACTTC
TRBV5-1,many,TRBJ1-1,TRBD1,CASSRDSPLVNTEAFF,TGCGCCAGCAGTCGGGACAGTCCCTTGGTGAACACTGAAGCTTTCTTT
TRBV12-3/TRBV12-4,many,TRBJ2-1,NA,CASSPGQHSVQFF,TGTGCCAGCAGTCCTGGACAACATAGTGTGCAGTTCTTC
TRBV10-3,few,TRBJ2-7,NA,CAIRRTTDSYEQYF,TGTGCCATCCGACGGACTACCGACTCCTACGAGCAGTACTTC
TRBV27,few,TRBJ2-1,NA,CATRDKAYNEQFF,TGTGCCACCCGGGACAAAGCCTACAATGAGCAGTTCTTC
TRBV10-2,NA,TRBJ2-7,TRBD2,CASSGRSSGRAIEQYF,TGCGCCAGCAGTGGGCGGAGCAGCGGGAGGGCCATTGAGCAGTACTTC
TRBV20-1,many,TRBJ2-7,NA,CSARGRRDGSYEQYF,TGCAGTGCTAGAGGGAGGCGGGACGGCTCCTACGAGCAGTACTTC
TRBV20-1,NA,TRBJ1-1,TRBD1,CSASSAKGQGPGTEAFF,TGCAGTGCTAGTTCGGCTAAGGGACAGGGCCCTGGCACTGAAGCTTTCTTT
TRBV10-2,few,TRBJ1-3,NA,CASGLQGAGNTIYF,TGCGCCAGCGGATTACAGGGTGCTGGAAACACCATATATTTT
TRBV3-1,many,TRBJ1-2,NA,CASSQVAASYGYTF,TGTGCCAGCAGCCAAGTGGCAGCCTCCTATGGCTACACCTTC
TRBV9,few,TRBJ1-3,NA,CASSVDAFGNTIYF,TGTGCCAGCAGCGTAGATGCATTCGGAAACACCATATATTTT
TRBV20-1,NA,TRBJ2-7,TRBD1,CSARDPNRQGVHEQYF,TGCAGTGCTAGAGACCCAAATAGACAGGGGGTCCACGAGCAGTACTTC
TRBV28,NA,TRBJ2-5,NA,CASTAFRGETQYF,TGTGCCAGCACCGCCTTTCGGGGAGAGACCCAGTACTTC
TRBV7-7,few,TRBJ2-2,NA,CASSLIRAPNTGELFF,TGTGCTAGCAGCTTAATCAGGGCCCCGAACACCGGGGAGCTGTTTTTT
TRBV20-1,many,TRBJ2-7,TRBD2,CSARRTSRYDEQYF,TGCAGTGCCAGACGGACTAGCCGGTACGACGAGCAGTACTTC
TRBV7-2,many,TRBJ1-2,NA,CASSLGGSNYGYTF,TGTGCCAGCAGCTTAGGGGGATCCAACTATGGCTACACCTTC
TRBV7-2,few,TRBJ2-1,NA,CASSFLSLAISYNEQFF,TGTGCCAGCAGCTTCCTAAGCCTAGCGATCTCCTACAATGAGCAGTTCTTC
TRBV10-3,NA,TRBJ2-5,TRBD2,CAISDFLTSGRGEETQYF,TGTGCCATCAGTGACTTCCTCACCAGCGGGAGAGGAGAAGAGACCCAGTACTTC
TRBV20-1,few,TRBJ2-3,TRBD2,CSASKASGRGRTDTQYF,TGCAGTGCTAGTAAGGCTAGCGGGAGGGGTAGGACAGATACGCAGTATTTT
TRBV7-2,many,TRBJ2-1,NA,CASSGRRYNEQFF,TGTGCCAGCAGCGGACGCAGGTACAATGAGCAGTTCTTC
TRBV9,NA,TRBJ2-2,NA,CASSVDGYVNTGELFF,TGTGCCAGCAGCGTAGATGGTTATGTAAACACCGGGGAGCTGTTTTTT
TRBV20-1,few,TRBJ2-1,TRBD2,CSQTSGLYNEQFF,TGCAGCCAGACTAGCGGGCTTTACAATGAGCAGTTCTTC
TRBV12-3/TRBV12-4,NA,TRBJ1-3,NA,CASGARASGNTIYF,TGTGCCAGCGGGGCCAGGGCCTCTGGAAACACCATATATTTT
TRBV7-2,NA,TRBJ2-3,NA,CASSLEEGGNTQYF,TGTGCCAGCAGCTTAGAAGAGGGGGGGAATACGCAGTATTTT
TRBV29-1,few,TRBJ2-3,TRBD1,CSVVGATGENPDTQYF,TGCAGCGTTGTAGGGGCGACAGGGGAAAATCCAGATACGCAGTATTTT
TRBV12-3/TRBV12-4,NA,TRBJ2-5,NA,CASSFFRETQYF,TGTGCCAGCAGTTTTTTCCGAGAGACCCAGTACTTC
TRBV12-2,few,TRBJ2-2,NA,CASRFYGELFF,TGTGCAAGTCGCTTTTACGGGGAGCTGTTTTTT
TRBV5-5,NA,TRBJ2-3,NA,CASSWLNAGNTDTQYF,TGTGCCAGCAGCTGGTTGAATGCGGGGAACACAGATACGCAGTATTTT
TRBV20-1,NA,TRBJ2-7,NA,CSALNLREQYF,TGCAGTGCCCTAAACCTCAGAGAGCAGTACTTC
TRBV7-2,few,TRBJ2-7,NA,CASSLNTHSYEQYF,TGTGCCAGCAGCTTGAACACCCACTCCTACGAGCAGTACTTC
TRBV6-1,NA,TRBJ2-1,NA,CASSALSSGTGNEQFF,TGTGCCAGCAGCGCACTCAGCAGCGGGACAGGTAATGAGCAGTTCTTC
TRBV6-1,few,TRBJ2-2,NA,CASRPRTGSDTGELFF,TGTGCCAGCAGACCTAGAACAGGGAGTGATACCGGGGAGCTGTTTTTT
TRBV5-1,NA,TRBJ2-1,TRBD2,CASSLWAGGPRNEQFF,TGCGCCAGCAGTTTGTGGGCGGGAGGGCCTCGCAATGAGCAGTTCTTC
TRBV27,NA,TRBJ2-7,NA,CASSLMGDSYEQYF,TGTGCCAGCAGTTTAATGGGGGATTCCTACGAGCAGTACTTC
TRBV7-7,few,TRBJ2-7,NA,CASSLAQGEALPPYF,TGTGCTAGCAGCTTAGCCCAAGGGGAGGCCCTCCCCCCGTACTTC
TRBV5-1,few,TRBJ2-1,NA,CASSFWAGRYIEQFF,TGCGCCAGCAGCTTCTGGGCAGGGAGGTATATTGAGCAGTTCTTC
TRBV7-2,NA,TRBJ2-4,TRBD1,CASSWDRVGNIQYF,TGTGCCAGCAGCTGGGACAGGGTAGGAAACATTCAGTACTTC
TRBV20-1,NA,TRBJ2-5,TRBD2,CSARAAGEETQYF,TGCAGTGCTAGAGCGGCGGGAGAAGAGACCCAGTACTTC
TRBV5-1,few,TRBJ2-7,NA,CASSLALSGENEQYF,TGCGCCAGCAGCTTGGCCCTTTCGGGGGAGAACGAGCAGTACTTC
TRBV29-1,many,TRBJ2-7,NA,CSVRRTESSYEQYF,TGCAGCGTTCGGAGGACGGAGAGCTCCTACGAGCAGTACTTC
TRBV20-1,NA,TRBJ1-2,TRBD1,CSAPGRGHYGYTF,TGCAGTGCCCCAGGCAGGGGGCACTATGGCTACACCTTC
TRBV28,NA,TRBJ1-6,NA,CASSPSGGFANSPLHF,TGTGCCAGCTCCCCGTCGGGAGGCTTCGCTAATTCACCCCTCCACTTT
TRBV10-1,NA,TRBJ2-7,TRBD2,CASSATGTSQYEQYF,TGCGCCAGCAGTGCGACCGGGACTAGTCAATACGAGCAGTACTTC
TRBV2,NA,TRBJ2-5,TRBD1,CASNRQGETQYF,TGTGCCAGCAATCGACAGGGTGAGACCCAGTACTTC
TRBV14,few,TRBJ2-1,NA,CASSRRLDGSYNEQFF,TGTGCCAGCAGCCGCCGACTAGATGGCTCCTACAATGAGCAGTTCTTC
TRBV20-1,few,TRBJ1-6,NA,CSAYRPAFNSPLHF,TGCAGTGCTTACCGCCCTGCTTTTAATTCACCCCTCCACTTT
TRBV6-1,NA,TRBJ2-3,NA,CASSRRLRNTDTQYF,TGTGCCAGCAGCCGACGGTTGAGGAATACAGATACGCAGTATTTT
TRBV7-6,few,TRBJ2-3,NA,CASSSRPLLPSTDTQYF,TGTGCCAGCAGCTCGAGACCGCTACTACCTAGCACAGATACGCAGTATTTT
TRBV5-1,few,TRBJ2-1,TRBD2,CASSLNSGRVYEQFF,TGCGCCAGCAGCTTGAATAGCGGGAGGGTCTATGAGCAGTTCTTC
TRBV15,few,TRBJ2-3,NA,CATSRRTVSTDTQYF,TGTGCCACCAGCAGGCGGACAGTTAGCACAGATACGCAGTATTTT
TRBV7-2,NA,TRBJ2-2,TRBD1,CASRRDRNTGELFF,TGTGCCAGCAGGAGGGACAGGAACACCGGGGAGCTGTTTTTT
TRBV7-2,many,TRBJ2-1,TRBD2,CASSLAQGGGEAEQFF,TGTGCCAGCAGCTTAGCGCAAGGCGGGGGGGAGGCTGAGCAGTTCTTC
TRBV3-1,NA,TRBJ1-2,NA,CASSQAPSGPVGYTF,TGTGCCAGCAGCCAAGCCCCCAGCGGCCCGGTTGGCTACACCTTC
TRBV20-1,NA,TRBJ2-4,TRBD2,CSAYPSGRADIQYF,TGCAGTGCCTACCCTAGCGGGAGGGCGGACATTCAGTACTTC